Each of the 25 T cell receptor beta chains below was sequenced from the same sample in a study of blood T cell repertoires in COVID-19. The data were produced by immunoSEQ multiplex PCR, yet TCRdb's version contains in-frame clones alone and is incomplete. This table has about 80,000 clones, more than 80% appearing once. Sequencing used peripheral blood. Receptors originate from a human donor in a cohort sampled during active COVID-19.

The genes are TRBV7-3 and TRBJ2-5, with a tentative D call TRBD1 (6 bases). The CDR3 spans 18 residues. Trimming shortened V by 1 base and J by 2 bases, and 20 bases separated the two germline ends. Germline V lookup: CDR1 SGHTA, CDR2 FQGTGA. This CDR3 is CASSLNGGFRTGQETQYF. Written as DNA, the CDR3 is TGTGCCAGCAGCTTAAACGGTGGCTTTCGTACAGGGCAAGAGACCCAGTACTTC.

Only one count was recorded for this clone. The chain links TRBV5-1 to TRBJ2-3, with 7 bases aligning to TRBD1. The ends lost 4 bases at V and 0 bases at J; junction bases unmatched: 5. Germline V gives CDR1 SGHRS, CDR2 YFSETQ. This CDR3 region has 15 residues. CDR3 nucleotides: TGCGCCAGCAGCCCGACAGGGATGAGCACAGATACGCAGTATTTT. As protein: CASSPTGMSTDTQYF.

The rearrangement links TRBV6-5 to TRBJ1-1; TRBD1 is a possible D gene (5 bases). Germline V gene lookup returns CDR1 MNHEY and CDR2 SVGAGI. This CDR3 has 12 amino acids. Trimming took 6 bases from V and 10 from J, leaving 15 bases between them. The CDR3 DNA reads as TGTGCCAGCAGCGCCGGGGGGGGGTTAGCTTTCTTT. It encodes CASSAGGGLAFF.

This sequence joins TRBV28 and TRBJ1-3; 8 bases agree with TRBD1. The CDR3 length is 15 residues. Germline values: CDR1 MDHEN, CDR2 SYDVKM. After removal of 6 bases from V and 0 bases from J, the junction contained 4 bases not matched to a gene. The CDR3 bases are TGTGCCAGCAGGACAGGGGACAACTCTGGAAACACCATATATTTT. Translating it yields CASRTGDNSGNTIYF.

This clone occurred a few times. The chain has TRBV28 and TRBJ1-5; 9 bases are a match to TRBD1. The V gene's germline CDR1 is MDHEN and CDR2 SYDVKM. The length of the CDR3 is 15 residues. The V gene end was trimmed by 3 bases and the J gene end by 2 bases; junction bases not matched to a gene: 2. CDR3 bases: TGTGCCAGCAGTTTTCGGACAGGGGGCAATCAGCCCCAGCATTTT. Translated: CASSFRTGGNQPQHF.

The chain combines TRBV19 with TRBJ1-5; possible D gene TRBD1, 6 bases. The CDR3 has 15 residues. CDR1 and CDR2 from the germline V gene are LNHDA and SQIVND (reference sequence). Trimming pared 6 bases from V and 0 bases from J, leaving 12 bases between. CDR3 protein: CASRSQGYSNQPQHF. The CDR3 nucleotides are TGTGCCAGTAGATCACAGGGTTATAGCAATCAGCCCCAGCATTTT.

This rearrangement joins TRBV9 to TRBJ1-6; D is undetermined. Germline V gene lookup returns CDR1 SGDLS and CDR2 YYNGEE. The CDR3 has 14 amino acids. V was shortened by 0 bases and J by 9 bases, with 10 bases between the two germline ends. CDR3 sequence: CASSVGEFGSPLHF. The CDR3 DNA reads TGTGCCAGCAGCGTAGGGGAGTTTGGTTCACCCCTCCACTTT.

This clone was recorded a few times. The chain links TRBV28 to TRBJ1-2, with 12 bases matching TRBD1. Trimming removed 1 base from V and 7 bases from J; junction bases left unmatched: 7. The germline CDR1 and CDR2 sequences are MDHEN and SYDVKM. The CDR3 covers 16 residues. The DNA for the CDR3 is TGTGCCAGCAGTTTATTTGGGACAGGGGGCTCGGGTGGCTACACCTTC. The encoded protein is CASSLFGTGGSGGYTF.

This chain links TRBV4-1 with TRBJ1-2; weak D call: TRBD1 (6 bases). Looked up from germline, CDR1 is MGHRA and CDR2 is YSYEKL. Trimming stripped 0 bases from V and 4 bases from J, with 12 bases between. The CDR3 is 15 amino acids. The CDR3 DNA follows: TGCGCCAGCAGCCAAGATCCGACAGGCACCTATGGCTACACCTTC. Its protein product is CASSQDPTGTYGYTF.

This chain links TRBV9 with TRBJ2-5; a weak D match, TRBD1 (5 bases). CDR1 is SGDLS, CDR2 YYNGEE, per germline. This CDR3 contains 15 residues. V dropped 3 bases and J dropped 5 bases, with 17 bases sitting between them. The CDR3 spells CASSAQSGRDETQYF. DNA of the CDR3: TGTGCCAGCAGCGCTCAGAGTGGCAGGGATGAGACCCAGTACTTC.

The rearrangement uses TRBV15 and TRBJ2-5; maybe TRBD2 (5 bases). Trimming cost V 0 bases and J 1 base, with 12 bases left between them. CDR3 size: 16 residues. CDR1 and CDR2 (germline): LNHNV, YYDKDF (reference sequence). The CDR3 DNA sequence: TGTGCCACCAGCAGAGATAGAAGCGGCAGCCAAGAGACCCAGTACTTC. Its protein is CATSRDRSGSQETQYF.

The V and J genes are TRBV10-1 and TRBJ2-1, with 8 nucleotides matching TRBD2. Germline V CDR1 and CDR2: WNHNN, SYGVQD (reference sequence). The V and J ends lost 0 bases and 7 bases, in that order; junction bases with no gene match: 8. The CDR3 runs 16 residues. The CDR3 nucleotides read TGCGCCAGCAGTGAGTCGACGGGGGGGGGCCAGAATGAGCAGTTCTTC. Protein sequence: CASSESTGGGQNEQFF.

The chain uses TRBV9 and TRBJ2-6; TRBD1 matches 7 bases. J lost 0 bases, V lost 3 bases, and 3 bases had no gene match. Per the germline V gene, CDR1 is SGDLS and CDR2 is YYNGEE. There are 16 residues in the CDR3. The DNA for the CDR3 is TGTGCCAGCAGCGGGGGACAGTTCTCTGGGGCCAACGTCCTGACTTTC. It yields the protein CASSGGQFSGANVLTF.

This CDR3 is CASSFGGATTDTQYF. The CDR3 nucleotides read TGTGCCAGCAGCTTTGGTGGGGCCACCACAGATACGCAGTATTTT. The rearrangement links TRBV5-4 to TRBJ2-3; a possible D gene is TRBD1 (5 bases). Germline values: CDR1 SGHNT, CDR2 YYREEE (reference sequence). Trimming removed 2 bases at V and 2 bases at J, with 12 bases between. This CDR3 has 15 residues. Using reference TRBV5-4 and TRBJ2-3 for the parts outside the CDR3, the full variable domain is ETGVTQSPTHLIKTRGQQVTLRCSSQSGHNTVSWYQQALGQGPQFIFQYYREEENGRGNFPPRFSGLQFPNYSSELNVNALELDDSALYLCASSFGGATTDTQYFGPGTRLTVL.

The J gene is TRBJ2-7, the V gene TRBV10-3, with 13 bases aligning to TRBD2. The germline gives CDR1 ENHRY, CDR2 SYGVKD. The CDR3 consists of 17 residues. The junction had 5 bases not matched to a gene; V was cut back by 3 bases and J by 0 bases. For the CDR3, the DNA is TGTGCCATCAGTGAAGGACTAGCGGGGGATAGCTCCTACGAGCAGTACTTC. It yields the protein CAISEGLAGDSSYEQYF.

This chain joins TRBV5-8 and TRBJ1-5; tentatively, D is TRBD1 (6 bases). This CDR3 is built from 16 residues. Trimming shortened V by 0 bases and J by 4 bases, and 14 bases separated the two germline ends. Germline V gene lookup returns CDR1 SGHTS and CDR2 YDEGEE. The CDR3 sequence: CASSLVFRGPNQPQHF. In nucleotides, the CDR3 is TGTGCCAGCAGCTTGGTTTTCAGGGGCCCAAATCAGCCCCAGCATTTT.

This clone was picked up a small number of times. This chain connects TRBV5-1 to TRBJ2-7; D possibly corresponds to TRBD2 (5 bases). Germline loops: CDR1 SGHRS, CDR2 YFSETQ. The CDR3 extends over 15 amino acids. Between the trimmed V and J ends, which lost 0 bases and 0 bases, there was a span of 10 bases. The CDR3: CASSLGTQSSYEQYF. CDR3 coding DNA: TGCGCCAGCAGCTTGGGGACTCAGAGCTCCTACGAGCAGTACTTC.

This chain joins TRBV10-3 and TRBJ1-2; 7 bases fit TRBD1. The V segment lost 0 bases and the J segment 6 bases; nucleotides outside the gene matches: 4. Germline V gene sequence: CDR1 ENHRY, CDR2 SYGVKD. This CDR3 has 14 residues. The CDR3 loop is CAISESDTGDGYTF. The CDR3 DNA reads as TGTGCCATCAGTGAGTCGGATACAGGGGATGGCTACACCTTC.

The V gene is TRBV12-5, the J gene TRBJ2-1; tentative D call: TRBD2 (6 bases). Trimming removed 4 bases from V and 5 bases from J, with 15 bases in between. This CDR3 is built from 15 residues. CDR1 and CDR2 from the germline V gene are LGHNT and FRNRAP. The CDR3 DNA is TGTGCTAGTGGTTCCCTCGCGGGACTTAACAATGAGCAGTTCTTC. Translation gives CASGSLAGLNNEQFF. The whole variable domain, remainder taken from reference TRBV12-5 and TRBJ2-1, is DARVTQTPRHKVTEMGQEVTMRCQPILGHNTVFWYRQTMMQGLELLAYFRNRAPLDDSGMPKDRFSAEMPDATLATLKIQPSEPRDSAVYFCASGSLAGLNNEQFFGPGTRLTVL.

CDR3 sequence (DNA): TGTGCCAGCAATACAGGGGGCTTGGGCAAAAACATTCAGTACTTC. Translation: CASNTGGLGKNIQYF. The V call is TRBV6-5, the J call TRBJ2-4; 9 bases fit TRBD1. J was trimmed by 3 bases and V by 7 bases; bases with no gene match: 7. Germline V gives CDR1 MNHEY, CDR2 SVGAGI. CDR3 length: 15 amino acids.

The chain combines TRBV7-9 with TRBJ1-1, with D possibly matching TRBD1 (6 bases). This CDR3 has 14 residues. Trimming shortened V by 3 bases and J by 2 bases, and 10 bases separated the two germline ends. Germline loops: CDR1 SEHNR, CDR2 FQNEAQ (reference sequence). CDR3 DNA: TGTGCCAGCAGCTTCGGGACATACAACACTGAAGCTTTCTTT. Its translation is CASSFGTYNTEAFF.

This chain links TRBV5-4 with TRBJ1-6; perhaps TRBD1 as D (5 bases). Germline CDR1 and CDR2: SGHNT and YYREEE (reference sequence). This CDR3 comprises 14 residues. Trimming took off 4 bases at V and 8 bases at J, with 13 bases between the two ends. In DNA form, the CDR3 reads TGTGCCAGCAGCAGGGAAGGAGGGGATTCACCCCTCCACTTT. This translates into CASSREGGDSPLHF.

V gene TRBV5-6 combines with J gene TRBJ1-2; 9 bases are shared with TRBD1. Germline V gene sequence: CDR1 SGHDT, CDR2 YYEEEE. The CDR3 length is 13 residues. The J segment lost 6 bases and the V segment lost 3 bases, leaving 3 bases of the junction unmatched. The CDR3 DNA reads as TGTGCCAGCAGCTCCGGGACAGGGAATGGCTACACCTTC. As protein: CASSSGTGNGYTF.

This clone appeared once. This chain joins TRBV6-5 and TRBJ2-7, with D maybe TRBD1 (6 bases). V was trimmed by 4 bases and J by 2 bases, leaving 18 bases between them. Per the germline V gene, CDR1 is MNHEY and CDR2 is SVGAGI. The CDR3 runs to 16 residues. The CDR3 loop is CASSFTFETGTYEQYF. CDR3 in DNA: TGTGCCAGCAGTTTCACTTTTGAGACAGGCACCTACGAGCAGTACTTC.

The chain couples TRBV5-1 to TRBJ2-7; D is unclear. Germline V CDR1 and CDR2: SGHRS, YFSETQ. Trimming took off 3 bases at V and 0 bases at J, with 10 bases between the two ends. CDR3 length: 14 residues. The CDR3 sequence: CASSYTRSSYEQYF. The CDR3 DNA reads TGCGCCAGCAGCTATACACGGAGCTCCTACGAGCAGTACTTC.